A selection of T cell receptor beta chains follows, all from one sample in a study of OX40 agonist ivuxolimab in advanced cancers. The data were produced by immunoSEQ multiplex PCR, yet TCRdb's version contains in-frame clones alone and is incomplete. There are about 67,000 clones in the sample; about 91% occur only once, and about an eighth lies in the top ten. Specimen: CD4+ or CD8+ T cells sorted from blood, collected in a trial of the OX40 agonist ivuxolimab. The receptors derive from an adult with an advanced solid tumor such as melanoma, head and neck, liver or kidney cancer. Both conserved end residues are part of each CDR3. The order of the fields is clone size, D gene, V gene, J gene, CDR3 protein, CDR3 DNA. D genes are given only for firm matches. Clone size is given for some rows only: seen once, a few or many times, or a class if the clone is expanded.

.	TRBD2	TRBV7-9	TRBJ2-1	CASSSPGLAGDEQFF	TGTGCCAGCAGCTCCCCCGGACTAGCGGGAGACGAGCAGTTCTTC
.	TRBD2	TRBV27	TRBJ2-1	CASRAGLAPYNEQFF	TGTGCCAGCAGGGCGGGACTAGCGCCCTACAATGAGCAGTTCTTC
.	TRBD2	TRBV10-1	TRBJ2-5	CASSDPESSGRYQETQYF	TGCGCCAGCAGTGATCCTGAGTCTAGCGGGAGGTACCAAGAGACCCAGTACTTC
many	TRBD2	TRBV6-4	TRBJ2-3	CASSLLAGADTQYF	TGTGCCAGCAGTTTACTAGCGGGAGCAGATACGCAGTATTTT
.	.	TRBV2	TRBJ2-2	CASSGQDTGELFF	TGTGCCAGCAGTGGACAAGACACCGGGGAGCTGTTTTTT
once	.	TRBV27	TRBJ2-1	CASSLSPYYEQFF	TGTGCCAGCAGTTTATCACCATACTATGAGCAGTTCTTC
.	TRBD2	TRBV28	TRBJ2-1	CASGTSGYPHEQFF	TGTGCCAGCGGAACTAGCGGGTATCCCCATGAGCAGTTCTTC
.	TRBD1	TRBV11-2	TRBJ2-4	CASSPGQDLLTVNIQYF	TGTGCCAGCAGCCCAGGACAGGATCTCCTTACGGTTAACATTCAGTACTTC
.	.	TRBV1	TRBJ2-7	CTSSQDRSGRPYEQYF	TGCACCAGCAGCCAAGATAGAAGCGGGAGACCTTACGAGCAGTACTTC
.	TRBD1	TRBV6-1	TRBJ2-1	CASSAGTGVNEQFF	TGTGCCAGCTCCGCGGGGACAGGGGTGAATGAGCAGTTCTTC
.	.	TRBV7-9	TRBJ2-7	CASSLVGRAESYEQYF	TGTGCCAGCAGCTTAGTCGGTAGGGCGGAGTCCTACGAGCAGTACTTC
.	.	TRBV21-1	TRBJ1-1	CASSQPGVPTEAFF	TGTGCCAGCAGCCAACCGGGGGTCCCCACTGAAGCTTTCTTT
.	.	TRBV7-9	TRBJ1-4	CASSFPTDSPKNEKLFF	TGTGCCAGCAGCTTCCCCACGGACAGCCCCAAGAATGAAAAACTGTTTTTT
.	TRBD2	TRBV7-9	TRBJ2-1	CASTILEEREGLLVEQFF	TGTGCCAGCACCATTCTCGAAGAGCGGGAGGGCCTTTTGGTTGAGCAGTTCTTC
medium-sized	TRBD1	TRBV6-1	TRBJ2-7	CASSDPTGGSEQYF	TGTGCCAGCAGTGACCCGACAGGGGGCAGCGAGCAGTACTTC
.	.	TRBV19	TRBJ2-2	CASTLPLAGELFF	TGTGCCAGTACCCTCCCTCTCGCCGGGGAGCTGTTTTTT
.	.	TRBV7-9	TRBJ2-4	CASSPDSSKNIQYF	TGTGCCAGCAGCCCGGACAGCTCCAAAAACATTCAGTACTTC
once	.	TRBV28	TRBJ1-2	CASRVPGDYGYTF	TGTGCCAGTCGGGTTCCCGGGGATTATGGCTACACCTTC